The rows below give T cell receptor beta chains drawn from one sample of a study of cytomegalovirus exposure and HLA in healthy donors. Sequencing was performed with immunoSEQ multiplex PCR; in TCRdb, only in-frame clones are kept and a portion is missing. The repertoire holds 45,000 to 65,000 clones, just over 90% seen once, with about 1.8% in the top ten. Input material: PBMCs. These receptors all come from a young woman in good health and CMV-seropositive. CDR3s include the opening cysteine and the closing phenylalanine or tryptophan. Size is stated for part of the rows, as once, few or many counts, or as a class when the clone is expanded.

j_call	v_call	clone_size	cdr3_aa
TRBJ1-1	TRBV29-1	-	CSVVNTEAFF
TRBJ1-5	TRBV7-2	-	CASGDSNQPQHF
TRBJ1-1	TRBV6-1	-	CASSVRNRGLDEAFF
TRBJ2-5	TRBV19	once	CASTQGSSVGETQYF
TRBJ1-1	TRBV14	-	CASSRGPNTEAFF
TRBJ2-1	TRBV5-1	few	CASSLLAGAYNEQFF
TRBJ1-3	TRBV4-2	-	CASSQGQGTGNTIYF
TRBJ2-7	TRBV7-2	-	CASSLQRGNYEQYF
TRBJ2-7	TRBV20-1	-	CSARDRGEYF
TRBJ1-5	TRBV4-2	-	CASSQEVIRQGSNQPQHF
TRBJ2-5	TRBV9	-	CASSVAPAAQETQYF
TRBJ1-3	TRBV19	-	CASSIGAPDTHSGNTIYF
TRBJ2-3	TRBV6-5	-	CASSYGLAATDTQYF
TRBJ1-5	TRBV6-9	-	CASTHCYTGGAYSNQPQHF
TRBJ2-3	TRBV27	-	CASSRQGPRSGTQYF
TRBJ1-6	TRBV27	-	CASSPYEGVAYSPLHF
TRBJ2-7	TRBV6-5	-	CASSPSSYEQYF
TRBJ1-3	TRBV9	once	CASSVDRVDTIYF